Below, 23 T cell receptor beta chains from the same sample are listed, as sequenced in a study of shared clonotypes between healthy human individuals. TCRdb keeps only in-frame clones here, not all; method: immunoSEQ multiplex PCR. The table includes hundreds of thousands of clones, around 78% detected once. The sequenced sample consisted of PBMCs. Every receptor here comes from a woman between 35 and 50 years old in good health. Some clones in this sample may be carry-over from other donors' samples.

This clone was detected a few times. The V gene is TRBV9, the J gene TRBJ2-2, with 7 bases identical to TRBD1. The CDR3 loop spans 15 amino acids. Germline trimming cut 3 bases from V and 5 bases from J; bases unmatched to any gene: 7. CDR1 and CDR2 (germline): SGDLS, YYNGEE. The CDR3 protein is CASSETPGQTGELFF. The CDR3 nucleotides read TGTGCCAGCAGCGAAACACCGGGACAGACCGGGGAGCTGTTTTTT. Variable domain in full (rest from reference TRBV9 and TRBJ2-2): DSGVTQTPKHLITATGQRVTLRCSPRSGDLSVYWYQQSLDQGLQFLIQYYNGEERAKGNILERFSAQQFPDLHSELNLSSLELGDSALYFCASSETPGQTGELFFGEGSRLTVL.

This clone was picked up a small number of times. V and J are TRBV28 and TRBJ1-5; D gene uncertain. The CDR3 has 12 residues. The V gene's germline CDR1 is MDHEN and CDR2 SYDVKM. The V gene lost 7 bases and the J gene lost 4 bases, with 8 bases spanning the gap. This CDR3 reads CASTLVNQPQHF. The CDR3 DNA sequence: TGTGCCAGCACCTTGGTGAATCAGCCCCAGCATTTT.

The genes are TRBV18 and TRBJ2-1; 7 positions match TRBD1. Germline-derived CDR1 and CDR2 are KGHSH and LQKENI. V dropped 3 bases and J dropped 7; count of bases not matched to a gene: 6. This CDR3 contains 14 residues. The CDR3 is CASSPGQVPNEQFF. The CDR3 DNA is TGTGCCAGCTCACCCGGACAGGTTCCGAATGAGCAGTTCTTC.

The CDR3 spells CASTPGGGYGYTF. CDR3 coding DNA: TGTGCCAGCACCCCCGGGGGAGGCTATGGCTACACCTTC. The chain couples TRBV6-6 to TRBJ1-2; possibly TRBD1 for D (5 bases). V lost 7 bases and J lost 4, with 13 bases in between. The CDR3 is 13 amino acids. CDR1 is MNHNY and CDR2 is SVGAGI in the germline V gene (reference sequence).

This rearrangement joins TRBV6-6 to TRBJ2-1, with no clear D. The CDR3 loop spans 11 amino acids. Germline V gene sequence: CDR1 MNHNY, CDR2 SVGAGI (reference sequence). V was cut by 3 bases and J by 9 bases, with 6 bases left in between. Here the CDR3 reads CASSYTGEQFF. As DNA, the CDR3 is TGTGCCAGCAGTTATACTGGTGAGCAGTTCTTC.

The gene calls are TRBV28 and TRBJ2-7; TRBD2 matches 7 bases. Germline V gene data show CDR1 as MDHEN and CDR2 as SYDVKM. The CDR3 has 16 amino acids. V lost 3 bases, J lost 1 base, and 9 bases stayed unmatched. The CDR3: CASSFQGGTRSYEQYF. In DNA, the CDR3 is TGTGCCAGCAGTTTTCAGGGAGGGACTCGTTCCTACGAGCAGTACTTC.

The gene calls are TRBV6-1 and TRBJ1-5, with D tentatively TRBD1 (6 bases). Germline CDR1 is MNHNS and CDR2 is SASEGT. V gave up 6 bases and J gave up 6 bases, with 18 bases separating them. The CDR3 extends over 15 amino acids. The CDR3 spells CASRSGTRLRQPQHF. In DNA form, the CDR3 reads TGTGCCAGCAGATCCGGGACAAGACTTCGTCAGCCCCAGCATTTT.

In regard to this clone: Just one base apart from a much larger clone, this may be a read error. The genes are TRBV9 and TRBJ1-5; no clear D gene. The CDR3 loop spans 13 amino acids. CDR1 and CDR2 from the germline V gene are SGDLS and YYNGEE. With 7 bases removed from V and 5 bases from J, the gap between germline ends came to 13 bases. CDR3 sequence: CASGSAGDQPQHF. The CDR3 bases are TGTGCCAGCGGCTCCGCCGGGGATCAGCCCCAGCATTTT.

The CDR3 loop is CASSFTGEVGYEQYF. The CDR3, as DNA: TGTGCCAGTAGTTTCACAGGGGAGGTGGGGTACGAGCAGTACTTC. The chain employs TRBV19 and TRBJ2-7, with D tentatively TRBD1 (7 bases). V was pared by 5 bases and J by 4 bases, with 18 bases between. The CDR3 runs 15 residues. Germline V gene data show CDR1 as LNHDA and CDR2 as SQIVND (reference sequence). The whole variable domain, remainder taken from reference TRBV19 and TRBJ2-7, is DGGITQSPKYLFRKEGQNVTLSCEQNLNHDAMYWYRQDPGQGLRLIYYSQIVNDFQKGDIAEGYSVSREKKESFPLTVTSAQKNPTAFYLCASSFTGEVGYEQYFGPGTRLTVT.

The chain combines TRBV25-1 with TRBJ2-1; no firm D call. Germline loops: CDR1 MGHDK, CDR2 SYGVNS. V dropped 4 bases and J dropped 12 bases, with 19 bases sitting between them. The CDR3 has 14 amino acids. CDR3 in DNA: TGTGCCAGCAGTGCGTCAGGTGGAATAGTCGGGCAGTTCTTC. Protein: CASSASGGIVGQFF. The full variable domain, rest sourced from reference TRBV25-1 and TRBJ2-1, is EADIYQTPRYLVIGTGKKITLECSQTMGHDKMYWYQQDPGMELHLIHYSYGVNSTEKGDLSSESTVSRIRTEHFPLTLESARPSHTSQYLCASSASGGIVGQFFGPGTRLTVL.

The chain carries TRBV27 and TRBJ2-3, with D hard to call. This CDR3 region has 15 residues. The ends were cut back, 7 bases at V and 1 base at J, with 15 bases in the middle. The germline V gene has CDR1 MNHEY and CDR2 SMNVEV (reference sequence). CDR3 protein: CASTQGPRGTDTQYF. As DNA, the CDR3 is TGTGCCAGCACTCAAGGTCCCCGCGGCACAGATACGCAGTATTTT.

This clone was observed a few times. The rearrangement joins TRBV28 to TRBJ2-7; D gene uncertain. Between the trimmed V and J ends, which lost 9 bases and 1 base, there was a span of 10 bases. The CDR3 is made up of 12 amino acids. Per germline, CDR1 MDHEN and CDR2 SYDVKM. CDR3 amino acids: CASWANSYEQYF. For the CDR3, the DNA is TGTGCCAGTTGGGCTAATTCCTACGAGCAGTACTTC.

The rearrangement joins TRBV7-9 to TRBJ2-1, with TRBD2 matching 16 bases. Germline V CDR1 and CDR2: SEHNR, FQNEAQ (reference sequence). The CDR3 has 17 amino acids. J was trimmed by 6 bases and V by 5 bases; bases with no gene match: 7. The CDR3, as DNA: TGTGCCAGCAGCCCGGGACTAGCGGGAGGGCCGGGCAATGAGCAGTTCTTC. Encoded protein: CASSPGLAGGPGNEQFF.

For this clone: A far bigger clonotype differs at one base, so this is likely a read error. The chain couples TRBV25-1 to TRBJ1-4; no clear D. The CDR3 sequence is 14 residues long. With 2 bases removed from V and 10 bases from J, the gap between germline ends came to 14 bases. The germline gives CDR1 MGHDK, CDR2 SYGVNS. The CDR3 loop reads CASSEHSPDGKLFF. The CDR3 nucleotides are TGTGCCAGCAGTGAACACAGCCCTGATGGAAAACTGTTTTTT.

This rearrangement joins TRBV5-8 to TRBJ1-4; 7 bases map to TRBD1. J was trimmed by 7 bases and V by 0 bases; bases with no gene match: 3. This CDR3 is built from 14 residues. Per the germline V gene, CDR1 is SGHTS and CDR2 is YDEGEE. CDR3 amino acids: CASSLVKGAEKLFF. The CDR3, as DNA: TGTGCCAGCAGCTTGGTAAAGGGGGCTGAAAAACTGTTTTTT.

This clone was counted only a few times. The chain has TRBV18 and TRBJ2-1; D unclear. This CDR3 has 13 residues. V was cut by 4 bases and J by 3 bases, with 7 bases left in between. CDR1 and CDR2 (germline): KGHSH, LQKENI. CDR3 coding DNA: TGTGCCAGCTCACTAAACAGCTACAATGAGCAGTTCTTC. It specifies CASSLNSYNEQFF.

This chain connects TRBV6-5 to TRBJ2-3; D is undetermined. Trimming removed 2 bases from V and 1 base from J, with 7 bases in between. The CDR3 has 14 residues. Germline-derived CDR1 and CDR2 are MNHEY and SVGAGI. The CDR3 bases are TGTGCCAGCAGTTACGATAGCCGCACAGATACGCAGTATTTT. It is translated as CASSYDSRTDTQYF.

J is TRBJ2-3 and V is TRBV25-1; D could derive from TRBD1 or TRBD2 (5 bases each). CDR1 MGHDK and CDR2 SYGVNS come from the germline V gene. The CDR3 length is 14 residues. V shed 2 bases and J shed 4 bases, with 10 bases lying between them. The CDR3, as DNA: TGTGCCAGCAGTGAAGCCAGGGACCCAGATACGCAGTATTTT. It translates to CASSEARDPDTQYF.

The CDR3 loop reads CATSRDLTSGHGYEQFF. CDR3 nucleotides: TGTGCCACCAGCAGAGATCTCACTAGCGGGCATGGGTATGAGCAGTTCTTC. J is TRBJ2-1 and V is TRBV15, with 9 bases fitting TRBD2. The J segment lost 8 bases and the V segment lost 0 bases, leaving 11 bases of the junction unmatched. Germline-derived CDR1 and CDR2 are LNHNV and YYDKDF (reference sequence). There are 17 residues in the CDR3.

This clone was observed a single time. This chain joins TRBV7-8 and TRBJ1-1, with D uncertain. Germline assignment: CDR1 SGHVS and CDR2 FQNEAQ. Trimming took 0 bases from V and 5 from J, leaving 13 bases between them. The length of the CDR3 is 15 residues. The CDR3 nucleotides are TGTGCCAGCAGCTTAGCGTTGGAGGGAGGGACTGAAGCTTTCTTT. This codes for CASSLALEGGTEAFF.

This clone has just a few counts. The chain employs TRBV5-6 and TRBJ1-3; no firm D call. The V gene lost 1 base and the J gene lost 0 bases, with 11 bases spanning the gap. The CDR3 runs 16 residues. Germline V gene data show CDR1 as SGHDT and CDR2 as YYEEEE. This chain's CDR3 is CASSLLIPRSGNTIYF. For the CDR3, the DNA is TGTGCCAGCAGCTTGTTGATCCCCCGCTCTGGAAACACCATATATTTT.

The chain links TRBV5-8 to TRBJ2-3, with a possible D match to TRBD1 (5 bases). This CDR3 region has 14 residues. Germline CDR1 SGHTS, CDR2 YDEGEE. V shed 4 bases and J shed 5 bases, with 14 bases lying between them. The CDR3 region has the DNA TGTGCCAGCAGCCCTGGGTCAGGACAAGATACGCAGTATTTT. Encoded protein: CASSPGSGQDTQYF.

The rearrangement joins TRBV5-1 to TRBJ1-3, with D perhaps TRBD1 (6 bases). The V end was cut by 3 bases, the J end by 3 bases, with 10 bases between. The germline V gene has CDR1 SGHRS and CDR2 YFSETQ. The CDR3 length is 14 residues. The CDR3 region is CASSSTGIGNTIYF. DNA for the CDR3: TGCGCCAGCAGCTCCACAGGGATTGGAAACACCATATATTTT.